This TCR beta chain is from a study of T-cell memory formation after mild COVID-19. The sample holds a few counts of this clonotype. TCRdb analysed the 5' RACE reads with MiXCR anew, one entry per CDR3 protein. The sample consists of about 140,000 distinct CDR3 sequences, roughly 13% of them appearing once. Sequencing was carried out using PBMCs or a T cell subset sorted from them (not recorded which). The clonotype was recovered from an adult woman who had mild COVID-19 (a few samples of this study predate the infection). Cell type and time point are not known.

The CDR3 nucleotides read TGTGCCAGCAGTCCTAGCGGGACGGCAGATACGCAGTATTTT. Residues: CASSPSGTADTQYF. The chain carries TRBV12-3 or TRBV12-4 and TRBJ2-3; 9 bases agree with TRBD2. The CDR3 runs 14 residues. J was trimmed by 4 bases and V by 5 bases; bases with no gene match: 4.